One and the same sample provided the 28 T cell receptor beta chains below, sequenced in a study of cytomegalovirus exposure and HLA in healthy donors. Vbeta (60) and Jbeta (13) primers were used in the PCR. The table came from immunoSEQ multiplex PCR; TCRdb's copy has only in-frame clones and leaves some out. Of about 160,000 clones listed, 70% to 90% were seen once; the top ten hold more than 2%. The material sequenced was PBMCs. Receptors were obtained from a young man in good health and CMV-seropositive.

Only a few counts were recorded for this clone. This chain joins TRBV6-1 and TRBJ1-4; no firm D call. This CDR3 is built from 14 residues. V was pared by 3 bases and J by 2 bases, with 7 bases between. The V gene's germline CDR1 is MNHNS and CDR2 SASEGT. CDR3 loop: CASSDGGTNEKLFF. CDR3 nucleotide sequence: TGTGCCAGCAGTGATGGAGGCACTAATGAAAAACTGTTTTTT.

The chain has TRBV11-2 and TRBJ2-1; 8 bases match TRBD2. This CDR3 region has 15 residues. The J segment lost 9 bases and the V segment lost 2 bases, leaving 9 bases of the junction unmatched. Germline assignment: CDR1 SGHAT and CDR2 FQNNGV. The CDR3 DNA reads TGTGCCAGCAGCTTACAGGGCGGGGGGAATACTGAGCAGTTCTTC. It translates to CASSLQGGGNTEQFF.

In its sample, this clone was seen once. V usage is TRBV6-6 and J usage is TRBJ2-1, with D possibly matching TRBD1 (7 bases). V dropped 6 bases and J dropped 4 bases, with 19 bases sitting between them. Looked up from germline, CDR1 is MNHNY and CDR2 is SVGAGI (reference sequence). The CDR3 sequence is 16 residues long. Here the CDR3 DNA reads TGTGCCAGCAGGTCTCAGGAGGGACAGAAGTACAATGAGCAGTTCTTC. This encodes CASRSQEGQKYNEQFF.

The V gene is TRBV7-2, the J gene TRBJ2-3; 8 nucleotides align to TRBD2. Germline assignment: CDR1 SGHTA and CDR2 FQGNSA. There are 14 residues in the CDR3. Trimming took 5 bases from V and 5 from J; bases not matched to a gene: 6. The CDR3 coding sequence is TGTGCCAGCAGCCGAGCGGGGGCAGGAGATACGCAGTATTTT. Translating gives CASSRAGAGDTQYF.

The rearrangement joins TRBV21-1 to TRBJ2-1; the D call TRBD1 from the table was never checked on the DNA. TRBV21-1 has pseudogene status. The CDR3 contains 18 residues. The CDR3 DNA reads as TGTGCCAGCAGTCCAAAATTAAGTCCGGACAGGGGGGGCAGGGAGCAGTTCTTC. Translation gives CASSPKLSPDRGGREQFF.

The genes are TRBV11-2 and TRBJ2-1, with 10 bases matching TRBD2. V shed 7 bases and J 9 bases; nucleotides not matched to a gene: 9. Per germline, CDR1 SGHAT and CDR2 FQNNGV. The CDR3 is 14 amino acids. In nucleotides, the CDR3 is TGTGCCAGCAATATAGCGGGGGGTTTGGGTGAGCAGTTCTTC. Encoded protein: CASNIAGGLGEQFF.

This clone was observed a few times. V usage is TRBV11-2 and J usage is TRBJ1-3; no clear D. CDR1 is SGHAT and CDR2 is FQNNGV in the germline V gene. The CDR3 loop spans 13 amino acids. V lost 5 bases and J lost 4, with 9 bases in between. The CDR3 sequence: CASSPPQGNTIYF. CDR3 nucleotides: TGTGCCAGCAGCCCACCCCAGGGAAACACCATATATTTT.

The chain employs TRBV7-6 and TRBJ2-7; TRBD1 matches 7 bases. V shed 4 bases and J 6 bases; nucleotides not matched to a gene: 9. Germline-derived CDR1 and CDR2 are SGHVS and FNYEAQ. The CDR3 loop spans 14 amino acids. The CDR3 coding sequence is TGTGCCAGCAGCTACACACAGGGGTCGGGCGAGCAGTACTTC. Its translation: CASSYTQGSGEQYF.

J is TRBJ2-7 and V is TRBV11-2; TRBD2 agrees at 8 bases. The J segment lost 2 bases and the V segment lost 5 bases, leaving 8 bases of the junction unmatched. Germline values: CDR1 SGHAT, CDR2 FQNNGV. This CDR3 is 15 amino acids long. The CDR3 spells CASSPGGSGAYEQYF. The CDR3 nucleotides are TGTGCCAGCAGCCCCGGGGGTAGCGGGGCCTACGAGCAGTACTTC.

The gene calls are TRBV11-3 and TRBJ2-1, with TRBD2 matching over 8 bases. Germline lookup yields CDR1 SGHNT and CDR2 YENEEA. The CDR3 loop spans 15 amino acids. The ends lost 5 bases at V and 7 bases at J; junction bases unmatched: 10. In DNA, the CDR3 is TGTGCCAGCAGCACAATAGGACTAGCACGGAATGAGCAGTTCTTC. Translating it yields CASSTIGLARNEQFF.

The gene calls are TRBV11-3 and TRBJ2-7; 8 bases are a match to TRBD1. The CDR3 sequence is 12 residues long. Germline V gives CDR1 SGHNT, CDR2 YENEEA. The V and J ends lost 3 bases and 6 bases, in that order; junction bases with no gene match: 1. The CDR3 DNA follows: TGTGCCAGCAGCTTCGGACAGGGCGAGCAGTACTTC. This codes for CASSFGQGEQYF.

V usage is TRBV6-5 and J usage is TRBJ1-2; 9 bases match TRBD1. There are 15 residues in the CDR3. Looked up from germline, CDR1 is MNHEY and CDR2 is SVGAGI. The junction had 12 bases not matched to a gene; V was cut back by 5 bases and J by 8 bases. DNA of the CDR3: TGTGCCAGCAGTAGTATCACCGGACAGGGGAGAGGCTACACCTTC. Translating gives CASSSITGQGRGYTF.

J is TRBJ2-1 and V is TRBV2, with D uncertain. V lost 6 bases and J 4 bases, leaving 13 bases between the germline ends. This CDR3 comprises 14 residues. Germline values: CDR1 SNHLY, CDR2 FYNNEI. The CDR3 nucleotides are TGTGCCAGCAGGTTACTCCCCATTTACAATGAGCAGTTCTTC. This gives the protein CASRLLPIYNEQFF.

This clone came up once. The rearrangement uses TRBV18 and TRBJ2-1, with D perhaps TRBD1 (6 bases). V was shortened by 3 bases and J by 5 bases, with 26 bases between the two germline ends. CDR1 KGHSH and CDR2 LQKENI come from the germline V gene. The CDR3 covers 19 residues. The CDR3 coding sequence is TGTGCCAGCTCACCGAACCCCGCTTCCTATGATAGGGGGAACAATGAGCAGTTCTTC. Its translation is CASSPNPASYDRGNNEQFF.

This chain links TRBV5-5 with TRBJ2-7, with 9 bases matching TRBD1. The CDR3 is 15 amino acids. Germline values: CDR1 SGHKS, CDR2 YYEKEE (reference sequence). V dropped 4 bases and J dropped 5; count of bases not matched to a gene: 10. DNA of the CDR3: TGTGCCAGCAGCCGAGACGGACAGGGGTTCGACGAGCAGTACTTC. Its translation: CASSRDGQGFDEQYF.

This sequence joins TRBV4-2 and TRBJ2-3, with 9 positions matching TRBD2. The germline V gene encodes CDR1 LGHNA and CDR2 YNFKEQ. Trimming at V came to 4 bases and at J to 2 bases, leaving 7 bases not matched to a gene. The CDR3 spans 16 residues. CDR3 sequence: CASSPLAGALTDTQYF. CDR3 bases: TGTGCCAGCAGCCCCTTAGCGGGGGCCCTCACAGATACGCAGTATTTT.

J is TRBJ2-5 and V is TRBV9; D is perhaps TRBD1 (6 bases). Trimming stripped 0 bases from V and 2 bases from J, with 8 bases between. The CDR3 spans 14 residues. CDR1 and CDR2 from the germline V gene are SGDLS and YYNGEE. The CDR3 DNA follows: TGTGCCAGCAGCGTAGAACAGGGTCAAGAGACCCAGTACTTC. Translation gives CASSVEQGQETQYF. Filled out from reference TRBV9 and TRBJ2-5, the complete variable domain reads DSGVTQTPKHLITATGQRVTLRCSPRSGDLSVYWYQQSLDQGLQFLIQYYNGEERAKGNILERFSAQQFPDLHSELNLSSLELGDSALYFCASSVEQGQETQYFGPGTRLLVL.

This chain links TRBV4-3 with TRBJ2-2; 9 bases are a match to TRBD2. CDR3 length: 22 residues. Germline assignment: CDR1 LGHNA and CDR2 YSLEER. Trimming at V came to 1 base and at J to 0 bases, leaving 18 bases not matched to a gene. The CDR3 bases are TGCGCCAGCAGCCAAGCCCAATTAGGTAGAGCGGGGGGCGTCTCGAACACCGGGGAGCTGTTTTTT. Amino acids: CASSQAQLGRAGGVSNTGELFF.

The chain employs TRBV7-9 and TRBJ2-1, with TRBD1 matching over 7 bases. The CDR3 covers 17 residues. V was clipped by 5 bases and J by 3 bases; unmatched bases: 13. CDR1 is SEHNR, CDR2 FQNEAQ, per germline (reference sequence). Written as DNA, the CDR3 is TGTGCCAGCAGCCCCTCGGCAGGGACAGATCTCTACAATGAGCAGTTCTTC. It yields the protein CASSPSAGTDLYNEQFF.

The CDR3 region has the DNA TGCGCCAGCAGCCTTACTAGCGGGGTCTACAATGAGCAGTTCTTC. Protein product: CASSLTSGVYNEQFF. The V call is TRBV4-3, the J call TRBJ2-1; 10 bases fit TRBD2. Germline V CDR1 and CDR2: LGHNA, YSLEER. Trimming removed 4 bases from V and 3 bases from J; junction bases left unmatched: 3. This CDR3 has 15 residues.

The chain carries TRBV7-2 and TRBJ1-5; D unresolved. Looked up from germline, CDR1 is SGHTA and CDR2 is FQGNSA. This CDR3 has 13 residues. V shed 2 bases and J shed 4 bases, with 6 bases lying between them. The DNA of the CDR3 is TGTGCCAGCAGCTTACAGGAAAATCAGCCCCAGCATTTT. Residues: CASSLQENQPQHF.

The gene calls are TRBV6-1 and TRBJ1-1; tentative D call: TRBD1 (6 bases). The CDR3 consists of 16 residues. Trimming took off 4 bases at V and 1 base at J, with 16 bases between the two ends. Germline V gene data show CDR1 as MNHNS and CDR2 as SASEGT. Written as DNA, the CDR3 is TGTGCCAGCAGTGCTCAAAGGGGGTTTGGGAACACTGAAGCTTTCTTT. This gives the protein CASSAQRGFGNTEAFF.

The chain recombines TRBV9 with TRBJ2-3; 12 nucleotides match TRBD2. The trim removed 3 bases at V and 6 bases at J, leaving 11 bases unmatched. Germline CDR1 SGDLS, CDR2 YYNGEE. The CDR3 runs to 17 residues. This CDR3 reads CASSEELAGGGGDTQYF. The CDR3 DNA reads as TGTGCCAGCAGCGAAGAACTAGCGGGGGGAGGCGGGGATACGCAGTATTTT.

The chain is built from TRBV19 and TRBJ2-2; 9 nucleotides line up with TRBD2. The germline CDR1 and CDR2 sequences are LNHDA and SQIVND (reference sequence). CDR3 length: 18 residues. V was clipped by 1 base and J by 5 bases; unmatched bases: 11. DNA for the CDR3: TGTGCCAGTAGTATAGGGGGTAGCGGGGGCCCGGGGACCGGGGAGCTGTTTTTT. As protein: CASSIGGSGGPGTGELFF.

The rearrangement uses TRBV2 and TRBJ2-7; 8 positions agree with TRBD1. The CDR3 sequence is 12 residues long. Trimming removed 8 bases from V and 3 bases from J; junction bases left unmatched: 3. Germline V gene lookup returns CDR1 SNHLY and CDR2 FYNNEI. The CDR3 is CASLQGGYEQYF. In nucleotides, the CDR3 is TGTGCCAGCTTACAGGGGGGCTACGAGCAGTACTTC.

The CDR3, as DNA: TGTGCCAGCAGCTTAGTGACGGGGAGATATAGCAATCAGCCCCAGCATTTT. Protein sequence: CASSLVTGRYSNQPQHF. V and J are TRBV7-8 and TRBJ1-5; D unclear. Trimming took off 1 base at V and 0 bases at J, with 13 bases between the two ends. The CDR3 has 17 residues. Germline lookup yields CDR1 SGHVS and CDR2 FQNEAQ. The full variable domain, its missing parts supplied by reference TRBV7-8 and TRBJ1-5, is GAGVSQSPRYKVAKRGQDVALRCDPISGHVSLFWYQQALGQGPEFLTYFQNEAQLDKSGLPSDRFFAERPEGSVSTLKIQRTQQEDSAVYLCASSLVTGRYSNQPQHFGDGTRLSIL.

The J gene is TRBJ2-2, the V gene TRBV7-2, with D perhaps TRBD2 (5 bases). The germline gives CDR1 SGHTA, CDR2 FQGNSA. This CDR3 comprises 14 residues. The V and J ends lost 1 base and 5 bases respectively, with 8 bases between them. CDR3 region: CASSLDWRTGELFF. The CDR3 DNA sequence: TGTGCCAGCAGCTTAGACTGGAGGACCGGGGAGCTGTTTTTT.

CDR3 residues: CASSAGGPSLSNEQFF. The CDR3, as DNA: TGTGCCAGCAGCGCAGGGGGGCCTAGCCTCTCCAATGAGCAGTTCTTC. The V gene is TRBV5-4, the J gene TRBJ2-1; the D gene is possibly TRBD1 (7 bases). V was clipped by 4 bases and J by 6 bases, with 20 bases between them. The CDR3 is 16 amino acids. CDR1 SGHNT and CDR2 YYREEE come from the germline V gene (reference sequence).